A single sample is the source of the 8 T cell receptor beta chains below, sequenced in a study of T cell responses to AZD1222 COVID-19 vaccine. This table comes from immunoSEQ multiplex PCR, and its TCRdb copy is limited to in-frame clones, with some not included. This table holds 95,000 to 120,000 clones, approximately 89% found once. This specimen was peripheral blood, taken 28 days after the second AZD1222 dose. Receptors originate from an adult who received the AZD1222 COVID-19 vaccine.

This chain uses TRBV7-9 with TRBJ1-5, with 10 bases matching TRBD1. CDR1 is SEHNR and CDR2 is FQNEAQ in the germline V gene (reference sequence). The CDR3 has 14 residues. The V gene end was trimmed by 6 bases and the J gene end by 4 bases; junction bases not matched to a gene: 3. CDR3 loop: CASRGTGDNQPQHF. CDR3 nucleotides: TGTGCCAGCAGGGGGACAGGGGATAATCAGCCCCAGCATTTT.

J is TRBJ1-6 and V is TRBV4-1; 7 nucleotides align to TRBD1. The CDR3 runs to 15 residues. V was clipped by 4 bases and J by 6 bases; unmatched bases: 6. Germline loops: CDR1 MGHRA, CDR2 YSYEKL. The CDR3, as DNA: TGCGCCAGCAGCCTCGAGACAGGGCCTAATTCACCCCTCCACTTT. This gives the protein CASSLETGPNSPLHF.

This chain joins TRBV9 and TRBJ1-6; no firm D call. CDR1 and CDR2 (germline): SGDLS, YYNGEE. Trimming took off 0 bases at V and 7 bases at J, with 14 bases between the two ends. The CDR3 is 16 amino acids. The chain's CDR3 is CASSVAAAYDNSPLHF. The DNA of the CDR3 is TGTGCCAGCAGCGTAGCAGCCGCCTACGACAATTCACCCCTCCACTTT.

J is TRBJ1-4 and V is TRBV24-1; D unclear. The germline V gene has CDR1 KGHDR and CDR2 SFDVKD. Trimming stripped 5 bases from V and 0 bases from J, with 6 bases between. The CDR3 loop spans 14 amino acids. In DNA form, the CDR3 reads TGTGCCACCAGTGGCTTAGCAACTAATGAAAAACTGTTTTTT. Its protein is CATSGLATNEKLFF.

The gene calls are TRBV3-1 (or the pseudogene TRBV3-2) and TRBJ2-7, with TRBD2 matching 9 bases. Germline CDR1 and CDR2: LGHDT and YNNKEL (reference sequence). Trimming cost V 5 bases and J 2 bases; bases outside gene matches: 7. CDR3 size: 15 residues. CDR3: CASSRIAGAAYEQYF. For the CDR3, the DNA is TGTGCCAGCAGCAGAATAGCGGGGGCCGCCTACGAGCAGTACTTC.

The CDR3 here is CASSLQGSVETQYF. CDR3 DNA sequence: TGTGCCAGCAGCTTGCAGGGATCGGTAGAGACCCAGTACTTC. V usage is TRBV5-4 and J usage is TRBJ2-5, with D maybe TRBD1 (5 bases). Germline CDR1 is SGHNT and CDR2 is YYREEE (reference sequence). This CDR3 spans 14 amino acids. The V and J ends lost 1 base and 4 bases respectively, with 11 bases between them.

The chain has TRBV15 and TRBJ2-7; the D is unclear. The V gene lost 3 bases and the J gene lost 5 bases, with 17 bases spanning the gap. CDR1 and CDR2 (germline): LNHNV, YYDKDF (reference sequence). This CDR3 is built from 15 residues. The CDR3 is CATSSYGSLADEQYF. The DNA for the CDR3 is TGTGCCACCAGCAGCTACGGTTCTCTCGCGGACGAGCAGTACTTC.

In this sample, this clone turned up once. V and J are TRBV29-1 and TRBJ2-1, with unresolved D. Between the trimmed V and J ends, which lost 4 bases and 10 bases, there was a span of 11 bases. This CDR3 contains 11 residues. The germline V gene has CDR1 SQVTM and CDR2 ANQGSEA. CDR3 sequence: CSVGTGDEQFF. Here the CDR3 DNA reads TGCAGCGTTGGGACGGGTGACGAGCAGTTCTTC.